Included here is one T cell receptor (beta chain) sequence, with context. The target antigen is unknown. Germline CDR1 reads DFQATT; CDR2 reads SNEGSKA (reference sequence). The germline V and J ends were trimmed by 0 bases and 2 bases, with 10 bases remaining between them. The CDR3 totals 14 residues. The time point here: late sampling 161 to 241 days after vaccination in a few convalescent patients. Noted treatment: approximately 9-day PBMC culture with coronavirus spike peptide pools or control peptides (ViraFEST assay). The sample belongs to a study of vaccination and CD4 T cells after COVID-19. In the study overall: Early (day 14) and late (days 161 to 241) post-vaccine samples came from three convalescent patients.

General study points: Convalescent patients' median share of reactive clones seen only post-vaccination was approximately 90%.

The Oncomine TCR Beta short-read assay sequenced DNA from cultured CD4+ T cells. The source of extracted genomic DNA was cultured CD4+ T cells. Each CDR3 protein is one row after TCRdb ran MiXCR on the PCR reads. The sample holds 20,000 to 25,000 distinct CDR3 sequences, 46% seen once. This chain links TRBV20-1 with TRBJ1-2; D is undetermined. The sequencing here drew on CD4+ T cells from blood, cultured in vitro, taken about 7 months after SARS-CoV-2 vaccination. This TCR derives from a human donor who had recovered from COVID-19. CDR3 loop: CSARDQGQNYGYTF. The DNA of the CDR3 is TGCAGTGCTAGAGATCAAGGGCAGAACTATGGCTACACCTTC.